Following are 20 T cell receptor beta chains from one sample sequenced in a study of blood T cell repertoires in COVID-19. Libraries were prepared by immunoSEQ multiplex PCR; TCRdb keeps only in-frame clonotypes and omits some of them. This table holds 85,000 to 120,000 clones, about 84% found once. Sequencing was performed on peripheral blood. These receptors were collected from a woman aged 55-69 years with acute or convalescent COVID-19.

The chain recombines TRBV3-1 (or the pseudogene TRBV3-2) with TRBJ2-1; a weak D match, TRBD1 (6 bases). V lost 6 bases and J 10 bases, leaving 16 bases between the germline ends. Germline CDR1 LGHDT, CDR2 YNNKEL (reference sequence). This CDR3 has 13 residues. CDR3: CASSPPGVSEQFF. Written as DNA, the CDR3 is TGTGCCAGCAGTCCCCCAGGGGTATCCGAGCAGTTCTTC.

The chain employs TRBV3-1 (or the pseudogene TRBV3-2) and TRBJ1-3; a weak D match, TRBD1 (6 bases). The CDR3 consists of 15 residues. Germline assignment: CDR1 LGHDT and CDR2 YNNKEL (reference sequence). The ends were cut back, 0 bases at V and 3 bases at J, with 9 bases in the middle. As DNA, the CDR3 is TGTGCCAGCAGCCAAGATCCCAGGGGTGGAAACACCATATATTTT. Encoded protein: CASSQDPRGGNTIYF.

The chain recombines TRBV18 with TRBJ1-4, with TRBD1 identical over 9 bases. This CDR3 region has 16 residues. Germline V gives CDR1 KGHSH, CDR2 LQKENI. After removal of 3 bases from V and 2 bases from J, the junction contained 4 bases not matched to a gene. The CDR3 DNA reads TGTGCCAGCTCACCCACAGGGGGCCCCACTAATGAAAAACTGTTTTTT. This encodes CASSPTGGPTNEKLFF.

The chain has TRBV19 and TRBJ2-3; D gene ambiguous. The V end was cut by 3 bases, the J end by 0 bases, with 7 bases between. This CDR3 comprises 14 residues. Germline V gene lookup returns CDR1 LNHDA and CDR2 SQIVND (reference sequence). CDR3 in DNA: TGTGCCAGTAGTATGTCCCCTAGCACAGATACGCAGTATTTT. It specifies CASSMSPSTDTQYF.

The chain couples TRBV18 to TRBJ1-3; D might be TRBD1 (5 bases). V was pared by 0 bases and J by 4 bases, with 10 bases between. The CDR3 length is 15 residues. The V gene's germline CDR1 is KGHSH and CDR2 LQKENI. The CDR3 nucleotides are TGTGCCAGCTCACCACCGGAAGGGGTAGGAAACACCATATATTTT. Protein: CASSPPEGVGNTIYF.

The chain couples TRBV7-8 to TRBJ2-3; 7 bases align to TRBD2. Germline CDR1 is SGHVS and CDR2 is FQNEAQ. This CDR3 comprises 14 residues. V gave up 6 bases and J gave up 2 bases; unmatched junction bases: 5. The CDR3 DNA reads TGTGCCAGCAGGCGGGACTATCTCACAGATACGCAGTATTTT. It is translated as CASRRDYLTDTQYF.

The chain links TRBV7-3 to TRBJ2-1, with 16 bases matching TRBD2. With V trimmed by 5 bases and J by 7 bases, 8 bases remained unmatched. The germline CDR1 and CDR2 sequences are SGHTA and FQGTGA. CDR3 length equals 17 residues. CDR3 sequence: CASSPQGLAGGGNEQFF. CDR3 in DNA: TGTGCCAGCAGCCCTCAGGGACTAGCGGGAGGGGGGAATGAGCAGTTCTTC.

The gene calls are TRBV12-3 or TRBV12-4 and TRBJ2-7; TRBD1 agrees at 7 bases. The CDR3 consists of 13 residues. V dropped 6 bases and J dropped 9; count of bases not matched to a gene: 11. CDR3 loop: CASRRQGNEVQYF. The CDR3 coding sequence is TGTGCCAGCAGAAGACAGGGAAATGAAGTGCAGTACTTC.

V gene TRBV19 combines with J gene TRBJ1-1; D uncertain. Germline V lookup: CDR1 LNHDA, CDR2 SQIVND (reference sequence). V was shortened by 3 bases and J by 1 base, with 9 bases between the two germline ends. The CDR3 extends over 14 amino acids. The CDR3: CASSIWRGNTEAFF. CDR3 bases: TGTGCCAGTAGTATTTGGCGGGGGAACACTGAAGCTTTCTTT. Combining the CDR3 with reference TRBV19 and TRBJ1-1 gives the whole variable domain DGGITQSPKYLFRKEGQNVTLSCEQNLNHDAMYWYRQDPGQGLRLIYYSQIVNDFQKGDIAEGYSVSREKKESFPLTVTSAQKNPTAFYLCASSIWRGNTEAFFGQGTRLTVV.

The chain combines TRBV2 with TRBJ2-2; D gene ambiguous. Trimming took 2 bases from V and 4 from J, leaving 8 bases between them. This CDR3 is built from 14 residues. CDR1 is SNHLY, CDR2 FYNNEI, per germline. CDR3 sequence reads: CASSEPPSTGELFF. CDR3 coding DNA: TGTGCCAGCAGTGAACCGCCCAGCACCGGGGAGCTGTTTTTT.

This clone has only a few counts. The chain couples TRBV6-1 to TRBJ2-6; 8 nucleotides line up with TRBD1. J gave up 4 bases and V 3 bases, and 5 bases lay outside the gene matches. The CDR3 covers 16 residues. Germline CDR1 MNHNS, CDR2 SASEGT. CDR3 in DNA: TGTGCCAGCAGTGACCGGACAGGGACCGGGGCCAACGTCCTGACTTTC. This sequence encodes CASSDRTGTGANVLTF.

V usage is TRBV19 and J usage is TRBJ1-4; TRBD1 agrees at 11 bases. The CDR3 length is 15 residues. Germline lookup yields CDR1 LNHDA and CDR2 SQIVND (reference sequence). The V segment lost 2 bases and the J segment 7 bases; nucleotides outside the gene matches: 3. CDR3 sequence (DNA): TGTGCCAGTAGTATAAAGGACAGGGGGCGTGAAAAACTGTTTTTT. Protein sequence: CASSIKDRGREKLFF. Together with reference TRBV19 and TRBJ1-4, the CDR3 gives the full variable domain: DGGITQSPKYLFRKEGQNVTLSCEQNLNHDAMYWYRQDPGQGLRLIYYSQIVNDFQKGDIAEGYSVSREKKESFPLTVTSAQKNPTAFYLCASSIKDRGREKLFFGSGTQLSVL.

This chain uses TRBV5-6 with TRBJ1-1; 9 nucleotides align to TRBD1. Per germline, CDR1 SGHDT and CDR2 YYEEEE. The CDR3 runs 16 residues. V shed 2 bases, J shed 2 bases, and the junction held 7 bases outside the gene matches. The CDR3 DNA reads TGTGCCAGCAGCTTTGTGGACAGGGGAGGAAACACTGAAGCTTTCTTT. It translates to CASSFVDRGGNTEAFF.

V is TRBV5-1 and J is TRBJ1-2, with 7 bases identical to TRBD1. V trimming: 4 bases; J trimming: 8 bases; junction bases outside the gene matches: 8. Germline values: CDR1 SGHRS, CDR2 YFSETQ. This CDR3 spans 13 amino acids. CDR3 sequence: CASSQAGTAGYTF. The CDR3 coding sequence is TGCGCCAGCAGCCAAGCCGGGACAGCAGGCTACACCTTC. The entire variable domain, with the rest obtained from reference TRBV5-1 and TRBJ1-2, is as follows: KAGVTQTPRYLIKTRGQQVTLSCSPISGHRSVSWYQQTPGQGLQFLFEYFSETQRNKGNFPGRFSGRQFSNSRSEMNVSTLELGDSALYLCASSQAGTAGYTFGSGTRLTVV.

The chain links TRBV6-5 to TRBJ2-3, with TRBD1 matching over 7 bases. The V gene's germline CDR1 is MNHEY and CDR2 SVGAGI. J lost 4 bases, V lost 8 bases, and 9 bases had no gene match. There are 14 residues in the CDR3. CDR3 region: CASLGQQLPDTQYF. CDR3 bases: TGTGCCAGCTTGGGACAGCAGTTACCAGATACGCAGTATTTT.

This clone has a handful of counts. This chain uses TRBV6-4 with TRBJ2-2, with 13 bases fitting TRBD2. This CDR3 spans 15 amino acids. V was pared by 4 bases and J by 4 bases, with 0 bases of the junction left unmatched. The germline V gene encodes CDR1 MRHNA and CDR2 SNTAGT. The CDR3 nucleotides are TGTGCCAGCAGTGGACTAGCGGGGGGCACCGGGGAGCTGTTTTTT. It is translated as CASSGLAGGTGELFF.

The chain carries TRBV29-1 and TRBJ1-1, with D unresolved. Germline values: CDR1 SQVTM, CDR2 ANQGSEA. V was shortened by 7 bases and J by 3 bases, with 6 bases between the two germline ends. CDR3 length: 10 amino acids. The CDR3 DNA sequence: TGCAGCGCCGGTGACACTGAAGCTTTCTTT. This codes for CSAGDTEAFF. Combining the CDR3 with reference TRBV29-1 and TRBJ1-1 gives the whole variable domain SAVISQKPSRDICQRGTSLTIQCQVDSQVTMMFWYRQQPGQSLTLIATANQGSEATYESGFVIDKFPISRPNLTFSTLTVSNMSPEDSSIYLCSAGDTEAFFGQGTRLTVV.

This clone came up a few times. CDR3 residues: CASSQDRATNEKLFF. DNA of the CDR3: TGTGCCAGCAGCCAAGACAGGGCAACTAATGAAAAACTGTTTTTT. The J gene is TRBJ1-4, the V gene TRBV4-2, with D perhaps TRBD1 (5 bases). Germline V gene data show CDR1 as LGHNA and CDR2 as YNFKEQ. V was clipped by 0 bases and J by 0 bases, with 5 bases between them. The CDR3 runs 15 residues.

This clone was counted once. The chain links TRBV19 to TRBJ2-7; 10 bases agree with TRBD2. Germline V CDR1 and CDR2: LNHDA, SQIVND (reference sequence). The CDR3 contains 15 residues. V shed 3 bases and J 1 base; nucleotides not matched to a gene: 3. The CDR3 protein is CASSISSGGSYEQYF. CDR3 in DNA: TGTGCCAGTAGTATCTCTAGCGGGGGTTCCTACGAGCAGTACTTC.

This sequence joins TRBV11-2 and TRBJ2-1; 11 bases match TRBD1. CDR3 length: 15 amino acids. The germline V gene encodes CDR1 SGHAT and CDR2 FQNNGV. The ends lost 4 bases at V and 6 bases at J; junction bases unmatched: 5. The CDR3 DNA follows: TGTGCCAGCAGCTCACGGGACAGGGGGATCAATGAGCAGTTCTTC. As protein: CASSSRDRGINEQFF.